This is a list of T cell receptor beta chains from one sample in a study of T cells after yellow fever vaccination. Via MiXCR, TCRdb re-called the 5' RACE reads, giving one row per CDR3 protein. The data hold 110,000 to 150,000 distinct CDR3 sequences, with more than 6.5% observed a single time. Here the sequenced sample was CD4+ T cells sorted from PBMCs, taken 10 days after the yellow fever booster vaccination. These receptors all stem from a man aged 25 to 40 who received the YFV17D yellow fever vaccine. CDR3s leave out the opening cysteine and the closing phenylalanine or tryptophan.

TRBV5-1	TRBJ2-3	ASSLTGLAGPGTRDTQY
TRBV11-2	TRBJ2-1	ASSSRTGVVNEQF
TRBV7-9	TRBJ2-4	ASSLDGAAKNIQY
TRBV29-1	TRBJ2-3	SVGQNPPDTQY
TRBV28	TRBJ1-2	ASSLTQYGYT
TRBV9	TRBJ2-7	ASSVGQGPSYEQY
TRBV12-3/TRBV12-4	TRBJ1-1	ASTWRQGKTEAF
TRBV5-4	TRBJ1-2	ASSLEGQVYGYT
TRBV6-5	TRBJ1-6	ASSYSDRTSSYNSPLH
TRBV20-1	TRBJ2-1	SATTSWLEQF
TRBV7-9	TRBJ2-7	ASSYGPGGGNYEQY
TRBV7-9	TRBJ2-2	ASSLLGGASGELF
TRBV12-3/TRBV12-4	TRBJ2-7	ASSFGQGLTYEQY
TRBV18	TRBJ2-7	ASSATSGRVTEQY
TRBV7-9	TRBJ2-7	ASSKSSLPYEQY
TRBV12-3/TRBV12-4	TRBJ2-1	ASSLGLAGTYNEQF
TRBV9	TRBJ2-2	ASSVAGNTGELF
TRBV7-9	TRBJ2-7	ASSQWERERPEQY
TRBV7-9	TRBJ2-2	ASSLWPAAENTGELF
TRBV20-1	TRBJ2-2	RAVGAGGTGELF
TRBV19	TRBJ1-4	ASSLYRHEKLF
TRBV7-9	TRBJ1-3	ASSLRGVSGNTIY
TRBV4-1	TRBJ1-2	ASSHRIGRNTNYGYT
TRBV6-2/TRBV6-3	TRBJ2-3	ASFRQGTDTQY
TRBV20-1	TRBJ2-7	SATRSSYEQY
TRBV2	TRBJ2-1	ASKKDTFSYNEQF
TRBV20-1	TRBJ2-1	SARSMRRPGESHSYNEQF
TRBV4-3	TRBJ2-5	ASSHDIGLAQAQY
TRBV20-1	TRBJ2-7	SAEQKGGSYEQY
TRBV23-1	TRBJ2-7	ASSQSTGAPYEQY
TRBV11-2	TRBJ2-3	ASSFASGRRDTQY